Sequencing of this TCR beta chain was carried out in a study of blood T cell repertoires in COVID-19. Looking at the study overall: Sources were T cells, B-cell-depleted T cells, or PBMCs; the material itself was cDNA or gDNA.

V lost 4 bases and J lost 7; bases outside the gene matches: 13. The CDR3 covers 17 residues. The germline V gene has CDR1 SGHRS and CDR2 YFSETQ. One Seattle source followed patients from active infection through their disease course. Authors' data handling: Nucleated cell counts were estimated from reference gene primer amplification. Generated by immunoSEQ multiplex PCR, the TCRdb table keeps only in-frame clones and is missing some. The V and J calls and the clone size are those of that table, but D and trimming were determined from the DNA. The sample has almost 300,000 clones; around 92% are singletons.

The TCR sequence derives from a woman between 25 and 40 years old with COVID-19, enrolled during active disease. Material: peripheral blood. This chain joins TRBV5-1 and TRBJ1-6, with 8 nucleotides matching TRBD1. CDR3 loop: CASSQEAQGAWNSPLHF. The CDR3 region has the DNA TGCGCCAGCAGCCAAGAGGCTCAGGGGGCATGGAATTCACCCCTCCACTTT.